Each of the 30 T cell receptor beta chains below was sequenced from the same sample in a study of human T cells and chemical hapten exposure. Each CDR3 protein gets one entry after TCRdb re-called the RACE reads with MiXCR. The sample has under 130,000 distinct CDR3 sequences; approximately 10% are singletons. Specified time point: patch test 1, 2 weeks after DPC sensitization. The treatment is: therapeutic diphenylcyclopropenone sensitization with weekly scalp DPC. The sample here was whole blood, taken in connection with sensitization to the hapten diphenylcyclopropenone (DPC). These receptors were obtained from a woman aged 40 to 50 with alopecia areata. Some clones in this sample may be carry-over from other donors' samples.

The gene calls are TRBV5-1 and TRBJ2-5; 7 bases line up with TRBD2. This CDR3 is built from 15 residues. V lost 3 bases and J lost 4; bases outside the gene matches: 9. Germline V lookup: CDR1 SGHRS, CDR2 YFSETQ. This chain's CDR3 is CASSSTGLRTETQYF. CDR3 coding DNA: TGCGCCAGCAGCTCCACGGGACTACGGACAGAGACCCAGTACTTC.

The count of this clonotype is one. The chain has TRBV6-6 and TRBJ1-1; 7 nucleotides align to TRBD1. The CDR3 totals 15 residues. CDR1 is MNHNY and CDR2 is SVGAGI in the germline V gene (reference sequence). V shed 0 bases, J shed 5 bases, and the junction held 6 bases outside the gene matches. In nucleotides, the CDR3 is TGTGCCAGCAGTTACTCTTCGCAGGGGGGGACTGAAGCTTTCTTT. This encodes CASSYSSQGGTEAFF.

This clonotype has only a few counts. The chain couples TRBV7-2 to TRBJ2-2, with TRBD1 matching over 9 bases. The CDR3 is made up of 14 amino acids. Trimming took 5 bases from V and 7 from J; bases not matched to a gene: 5. Per germline, CDR1 SGHTA and CDR2 FQGNSA. DNA for the CDR3: TGTGCCAGCAGCCGACAGGGGGAGAGCGGGGAGCTGTTTTTT. This encodes CASSRQGESGELFF.

This clonotype appeared many times. V gene TRBV29-1 combines with J gene TRBJ2-1; 8 positions agree with TRBD1. Germline V CDR1 and CDR2: SQVTM, ANQGSEA. With V trimmed by 6 bases and J by 6 bases, 7 bases remained unmatched. CDR3 length: 13 residues. CDR3 residues: CSVKDRAPNEQFF. The CDR3 DNA reads TGCAGCGTCAAGGACAGGGCCCCCAATGAGCAGTTCTTC.

The table lists this clonotype with a count of one. V usage is TRBV4-1 and J usage is TRBJ1-2; tentative D call: TRBD1 (6 bases). CDR1 MGHRA and CDR2 YSYEKL come from the germline V gene. The CDR3 is made up of 12 amino acids. V was trimmed by 2 bases and J by 8 bases, leaving 9 bases between them. The CDR3 DNA is TGCGCCAGCAGCCAACCCGGGACAGGCTACACCTTC. Amino acid sequence: CASSQPGTGYTF.

This clonotype was observed many times. This chain connects TRBV7-6 to TRBJ2-3, with TRBD1 matching over 11 bases. There are 14 residues in the CDR3. The germline V gene has CDR1 SGHVS and CDR2 FNYEAQ. With V trimmed by 5 bases and J by 6 bases, 4 bases remained unmatched. CDR3 loop: CASSPGQGADTQYF. CDR3 nucleotide sequence: TGTGCCAGCAGCCCCGGACAGGGGGCTGATACGCAGTATTTT.

The chain recombines TRBV19 with TRBJ2-7, with 7 bases matching TRBD2. Germline CDR1 and CDR2: LNHDA and SQIVND (reference sequence). V dropped 7 bases and J dropped 3; count of bases not matched to a gene: 12. The CDR3 has 15 amino acids. Written as DNA, the CDR3 is TGTGCCAGTACCCCGGGGCTAGCGGCAGGCTACGAGCAGTACTTC. This codes for CASTPGLAAGYEQYF. The complete variable domain, with remaining parts taken from reference TRBV19 and TRBJ2-7, reads DGGITQSPKYLFRKEGQNVTLSCEQNLNHDAMYWYRQDPGQGLRLIYYSQIVNDFQKGDIAEGYSVSREKKESFPLTVTSAQKNPTAFYLCASTPGLAAGYEQYFGPGTRLTVT.

The V and J genes are TRBV20-1 and TRBJ2-5; D not certain. The CDR3 consists of 15 residues. Germline CDR1 reads DFQATT; CDR2 reads SNEGSKA (reference sequence). V gave up 0 bases and J gave up 5 bases, with 16 bases separating them. CDR3 DNA sequence: TGCAGTGCTAGAGACCGACTGACTGTTGCCGAGACCCAGTACTTC. The encoded protein is CSARDRLTVAETQYF.

Concerning this clonotype: A read error is possible here, since a much larger clone lies one base away. J is TRBJ2-1 and V is TRBV7-2; 10 positions agree with TRBD2. This CDR3 has 12 residues. Germline loops: CDR1 SGHTA, CDR2 FQGNSA. J lost 11 bases, V lost 10 bases, and 8 bases had no gene match. CDR3 residues: CANSSTSGQQFF. The CDR3 coding sequence is TGTGCCAACAGTTCGACTAGCGGGCAGCAGTTCTTC.

This clonotype appeared many times. This chain links TRBV7-2 with TRBJ1-1; D may be TRBD1 (6 bases). V was cut by 3 bases and J by 5 bases, with 13 bases left in between. This CDR3 has 14 amino acids. Germline CDR1 and CDR2: SGHTA and FQGNSA. In DNA, the CDR3 is TGTGCCAGCAGCTTCCGGGGGCGTGGAACTGAAGCTTTCTTT. Its protein product is CASSFRGRGTEAFF.

This clonotype was observed a handful of times. The chain employs TRBV5-4 and TRBJ1-4; 7 nucleotides agree with TRBD1. Germline V gives CDR1 SGHNT, CDR2 YYREEE (reference sequence). The CDR3 spans 15 residues. Germline trimming cut 3 bases from V and 5 bases from J; bases unmatched to any gene: 7. This CDR3 is CASSWQGGLNEKLFF. As DNA, the CDR3 is TGTGCCAGCAGCTGGCAGGGGGGCCTCAATGAAAAACTGTTTTTT.

The chain links TRBV7-2 to TRBJ1-2; D unclear. CDR1 is SGHTA and CDR2 is FQGNSA in the germline V gene. This CDR3 is built from 16 residues. V was clipped by 2 bases and J by 5 bases, with 18 bases between them. This CDR3 reads CASSLIFPRRIYGYTF. The CDR3 nucleotides are TGTGCCAGCAGCTTAATCTTCCCCCGGAGAATATATGGCTACACCTTC.

This chain links TRBV6-6 with TRBJ1-2; D call uncertain. CDR1 is MNHNY, CDR2 SVGAGI, per germline (reference sequence). V lost 0 bases and J lost 0, with 8 bases in between. This CDR3 is 15 amino acids long. CDR3 protein: CASSYSGRANYGYTF. The CDR3 nucleotides are TGTGCCAGCAGTTACTCGGGGAGAGCTAACTATGGCTACACCTTC.

This clonotype appeared many times. The rearrangement links TRBV25-1 to TRBJ2-1; 9 bases fit TRBD1. Germline trimming cut 2 bases from V and 7 bases from J; bases unmatched to any gene: 21. Germline values: CDR1 MGHDK, CDR2 SYGVNS. The CDR3 runs to 20 residues. The CDR3 DNA sequence: TGTGCCAGCAGTGAAGCCGGAACGAACAGGGGGCAGGCCTCAGGGAATGAGCAGTTCTTC. It is translated as CASSEAGTNRGQASGNEQFF.

The table lists this clonotype with many counts. In nucleotides, the CDR3 is TGTGCCAGCAGCTTAGATAGGCCGGGTTTCAATGAGCAGTTCTTC. It specifies CASSLDRPGFNEQFF. The rearrangement uses TRBV11-2 and TRBJ2-1; D is uncertain. Deletions cut 0 bases from V and 6 bases from J, with 12 bases between. Germline CDR1 is SGHAT and CDR2 is FQNNGV. This CDR3 contains 15 residues. Full variable domain (rest looked up from reference TRBV11-2 and TRBJ2-1): EAGVAQSPRYKIIEKRQSVAFWCNPISGHATLYWYQQILGQGPKLLIQFQNNGVVDDSQLPKDRFSAERLKGVDSTLKIQPAKLEDSAVYLCASSLDRPGFNEQFFGPGTRLTVL.

This clonotype showed up just a few times. V is TRBV28 and J is TRBJ2-5, with 10 bases fitting TRBD1. Germline CDR1 MDHEN, CDR2 SYDVKM. The V and J ends lost 6 bases and 4 bases, in that order; junction bases with no gene match: 2. The CDR3 sequence is 13 residues long. CDR3 nucleotides: TGTGCCAGCAGCTGGGACAGGGGAGAGACCCAGTACTTC. Encoded protein: CASSWDRGETQYF.

Only a few counts were recorded for this clonotype. The chain uses TRBV3-1 and TRBJ1-5; the match to TRBD1 covers 8 bases. This CDR3 spans 14 amino acids. Losses at the gene ends were 3 bases for V and 4 bases for J; bases not matched to a gene: 2. In germline, CDR1 is LGHDT, CDR2 YNNKEL (reference sequence). The chain's CDR3 is CASSHGQGNQPQHF. CDR3 DNA sequence: TGTGCCAGCAGCCACGGACAGGGTAATCAGCCCCAGCATTTT. Using reference TRBV3-1 and TRBJ1-5 for the parts outside the CDR3, the full variable domain is DTAVSQTPKYLVTQMGNDKSIKCEQNLGHDTMYWYKQDSKKFLKIMFSYNNKELIINETVPNRFSPKSPDKAHLNLHINSLELGDSAVYFCASSHGQGNQPQHFGDGTRLSIL.

V and J are TRBV6-2 or TRBV6-3 and TRBJ2-1; the D gene could be TRBD1 or TRBD2 (6 bases each). V lost 8 bases and J lost 3, with 17 bases in between. Germline loops: CDR1 MNHEY, CDR2 SVGEGT. This CDR3 is 15 amino acids long. CDR3 sequence reads: CASSVGGRGYNEQFF. CDR3 in DNA: TGTGCCAGCTCAGTAGGGGGGCGCGGCTACAATGAGCAGTTCTTC.

The rearrangement uses TRBV2 and TRBJ2-7, with TRBD1 identical over 9 bases. V was pared by 5 bases and J by 4 bases, with 9 bases of the junction left unmatched. The CDR3 spans 15 residues. Per germline, CDR1 SNHLY and CDR2 FYNNEI. CDR3: CASSMLPGQGYEQYF. The CDR3 bases are TGTGCCAGCAGTATGCTACCGGGACAGGGATACGAGCAGTACTTC.

This clonotype was recorded at least ten times. The chain links TRBV6-5 to TRBJ2-1; no definite D call. Between the trimmed V and J ends, which lost 0 bases and 9 bases, there was a span of 6 bases. The CDR3 has 12 residues. In germline, CDR1 is MNHEY, CDR2 SVGAGI. For the CDR3, the DNA is TGTGCCAGCAGTTACTCGAAGGGTGAGCAGTTCTTC. Protein product: CASSYSKGEQFF.

This clonotype was recorded many times. V is TRBV29-1 and J is TRBJ2-7; D possibly corresponds to TRBD1 (6 bases). Germline CDR1 reads SQVTM; CDR2 reads ANQGSEA. Trimming took off 6 bases at V and 2 bases at J, with 8 bases between the two ends. The CDR3 is made up of 11 amino acids. The CDR3 DNA reads as TGCAGCGTGAGGACAGCCTACGAGCAGTACTTC. Protein: CSVRTAYEQYF.

This clonotype has ten or more counts. The rearrangement joins TRBV7-2 to TRBJ2-3; no reliable D call. Germline V CDR1 and CDR2: SGHTA, FQGNSA. This CDR3 has 12 amino acids. Trimming cost V 6 bases and J 4 bases, with 8 bases left between them. The CDR3 here is CASRRGADTQYF. In DNA, the CDR3 is TGTGCCAGCAGACGCGGAGCAGATACGCAGTATTTT.

This clonotype was picked up a small number of times. The chain has TRBV20-1 and TRBJ2-1; D is perhaps TRBD2 (5 bases). Germline CDR1 reads DFQATT; CDR2 reads SNEGSKA (reference sequence). V was shortened by 5 bases and J by 4 bases, with 12 bases between the two germline ends. This CDR3 region has 13 residues. In nucleotides, the CDR3 is TGCAGTGCTCGCGGGCTCGTATACAATGAGCAGTTCTTC. Translated: CSARGLVYNEQFF.

This clonotype was detected ten times or more. The genes are TRBV5-4 and TRBJ1-1; D remains unclear. There are 12 residues in the CDR3. V gave up 5 bases and J gave up 7 bases, with 12 bases separating them. From germline, CDR1 is SGHNT and CDR2 YYREEE (reference sequence). The CDR3 region is CASSSGIGEAFF. In DNA, the CDR3 is TGTGCCAGCAGTTCTGGGATCGGTGAAGCTTTCTTT.

About this clonotype: A much larger clone lies one base from this, so it may be a read error. The V call is TRBV7-6, the J call TRBJ2-7, with D possibly called TRBD1 or TRBD2 (5 bases each). V was clipped by 9 bases and J by 2 bases, with 17 bases between them. CDR1 SGHVS and CDR2 FNYEAQ come from the germline V gene. The CDR3 is 14 amino acids. CDR3 region: CARSPTGTPYEQYF. The DNA for the CDR3 is TGTGCCAGAAGCCCTACCGGGACCCCCTACGAGCAGTACTTC. Based on the CDR3 plus reference TRBV7-6 and TRBJ2-7, the full variable domain is GAGVSQSPRYKVTKRGQDVALRCDPISGHVSLYWYRQALGQGPEFLTYFNYEAQQDKSGLPNDRFSAERPEGSISTLTIQRTEQRDSAMYRCARSPTGTPYEQYFGPGTRLTVT.

The chain links TRBV2 to TRBJ2-3; D is undetermined. Germline values: CDR1 SNHLY, CDR2 FYNNEI. The CDR3 length is 14 residues. Between the trimmed V and J ends, which lost 7 bases and 1 base, there was a span of 12 bases. CDR3 loop: CASNLDRGTDTQYF. In DNA, the CDR3 is TGTGCCAGCAACTTGGATAGAGGCACAGATACGCAGTATTTT.

This clonotype was detected ten times or more. This sequence joins TRBV7-2 and TRBJ2-3; TRBD2 matches 7 bases. The trim removed 4 bases at V and 3 bases at J, leaving 13 bases unmatched. This CDR3 spans 17 amino acids. CDR1 and CDR2 (germline): SGHTA, FQGNSA. The CDR3 DNA reads as TGTGCCAGCAGCTCCCTCCCTCGGCGGGAGAGGACAGATACGCAGTATTTT. It encodes CASSSLPRRERTDTQYF.

This clonotype was observed at least ten times. This chain links TRBV28 with TRBJ1-2; 10 bases line up with TRBD1. CDR3 length: 16 amino acids. CDR1 MDHEN and CDR2 SYDVKM come from the germline V gene. V shed 0 bases and J 10 bases; nucleotides not matched to a gene: 11. This CDR3 is CASSLWRRGTGADYTF. In DNA form, the CDR3 reads TGTGCCAGCAGTTTATGGCGGAGGGGGACAGGGGCCGACTACACCTTC.

This clonotype has more than one count but fewer than ten. The chain recombines TRBV7-2 with TRBJ1-4, with TRBD1 as a possible D gene (5 bases). V lost 5 bases, J lost 7 bases, and 17 bases lay in between. The CDR3 is made up of 15 amino acids. Germline V gives CDR1 SGHTA, CDR2 FQGNSA. The CDR3 region has the DNA TGTGCCAGCAGCCCCGGCGGACTTGGGGGTGAAAAACTGTTTTTT. Translation gives CASSPGGLGGEKLFF.

This clonotype was counted ten times or more. The rearrangement uses TRBV9 and TRBJ2-5; 9 positions match TRBD1. CDR3 length: 16 residues. The V gene's germline CDR1 is SGDLS and CDR2 YYNGEE. V gave up 0 bases and J gave up 2 bases; unmatched junction bases: 5. CDR3 bases: TGTGCCAGCAGCGTAGCCCCGGGACAGGGTCAAGAGACCCAGTACTTC. As protein: CASSVAPGQGQETQYF.